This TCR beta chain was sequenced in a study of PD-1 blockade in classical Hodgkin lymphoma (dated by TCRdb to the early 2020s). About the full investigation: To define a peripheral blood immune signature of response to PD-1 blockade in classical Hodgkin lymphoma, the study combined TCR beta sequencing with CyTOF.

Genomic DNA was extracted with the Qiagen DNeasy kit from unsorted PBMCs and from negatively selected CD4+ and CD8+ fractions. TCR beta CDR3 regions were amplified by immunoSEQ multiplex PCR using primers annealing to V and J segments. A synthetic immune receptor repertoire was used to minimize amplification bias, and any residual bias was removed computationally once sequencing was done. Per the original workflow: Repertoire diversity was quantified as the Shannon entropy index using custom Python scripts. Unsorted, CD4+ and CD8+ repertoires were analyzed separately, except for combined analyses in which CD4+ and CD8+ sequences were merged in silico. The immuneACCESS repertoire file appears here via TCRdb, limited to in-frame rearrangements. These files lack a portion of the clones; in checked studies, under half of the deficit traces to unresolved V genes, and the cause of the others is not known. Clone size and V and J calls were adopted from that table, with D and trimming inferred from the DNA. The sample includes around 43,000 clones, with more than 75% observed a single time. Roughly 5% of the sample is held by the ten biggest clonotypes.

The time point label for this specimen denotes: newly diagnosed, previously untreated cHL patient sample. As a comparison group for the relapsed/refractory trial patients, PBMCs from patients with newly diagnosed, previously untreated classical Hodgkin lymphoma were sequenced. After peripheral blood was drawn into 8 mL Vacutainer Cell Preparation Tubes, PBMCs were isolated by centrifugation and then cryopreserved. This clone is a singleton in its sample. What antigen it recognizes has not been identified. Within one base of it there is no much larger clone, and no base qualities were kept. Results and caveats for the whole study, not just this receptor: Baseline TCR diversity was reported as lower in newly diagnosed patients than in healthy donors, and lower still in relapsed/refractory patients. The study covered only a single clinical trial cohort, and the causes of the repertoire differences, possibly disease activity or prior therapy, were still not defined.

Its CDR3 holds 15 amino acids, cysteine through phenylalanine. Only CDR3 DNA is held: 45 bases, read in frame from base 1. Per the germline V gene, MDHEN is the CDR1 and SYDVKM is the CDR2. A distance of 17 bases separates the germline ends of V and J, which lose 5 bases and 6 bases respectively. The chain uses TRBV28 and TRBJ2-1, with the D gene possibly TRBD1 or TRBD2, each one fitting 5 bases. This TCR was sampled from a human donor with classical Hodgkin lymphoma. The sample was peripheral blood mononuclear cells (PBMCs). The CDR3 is CASSTIRGTPNEQFF. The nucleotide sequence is TGTGCCAGCAGTACCATCCGAGGGACCCCCAATGAGCAGTTCTTC.